The 27 T cell receptor beta chains below come from one sample, sequenced in a study of cytomegalovirus exposure and HLA in healthy donors. PCR employed 60 Vbeta and 13 Jbeta primers. TCRdb's table, derived via immunoSEQ multiplex PCR, lists solely in-frame clones and lacks some. The repertoire holds 95,000 to 100,000 clones, with about 75% as singletons. The sequencing sample was made of PBMCs. Receptors originate from a man aged 40-50 years in good health and CMV-seropositive.

This chain joins TRBV7-2 and TRBJ1-4; TRBD1 matches at 9 bases. The CDR3 has 15 amino acids. After removal of 5 bases from V and 8 bases from J, the junction contained 9 bases not matched to a gene. CDR1 is SGHTA, CDR2 FQGNSA, per germline. The CDR3 DNA reads TGTGCCAGCAGCACCCAACAGGGGGCGGTGGAAAAACTGTTTTTT. Amino acid sequence: CASSTQQGAVEKLFF.

This sequence joins TRBV11-2 and TRBJ1-3; 7 bases match TRBD1. The CDR3 totals 17 residues. The germline V gene encodes CDR1 SGHAT and CDR2 FQNNGV. The V and J ends lost 3 bases and 3 bases, in that order; junction bases with no gene match: 11. The CDR3 loop is CASSFYTGEESGNTIYF. The CDR3 DNA is TGTGCCAGCAGCTTCTACACAGGGGAAGAAAGTGGAAACACCATATATTTT.

The rearrangement links TRBV5-1 to TRBJ1-1; 11 positions match TRBD1. The junction had 5 bases not matched to a gene; V was cut back by 0 bases and J by 4 bases. Germline CDR1 reads SGHRS; CDR2 reads YFSETQ. The CDR3 extends over 16 amino acids. CDR3 amino acids: CASSLGDRGSGTEAFF. CDR3 coding DNA: TGCGCCAGCAGCTTGGGGGACAGGGGGAGCGGCACTGAAGCTTTCTTT. Full variable domain (outside the CDR3, taken from reference TRBV5-1 and TRBJ1-1): KAGVTQTPRYLIKTRGQQVTLSCSPISGHRSVSWYQQTPGQGLQFLFEYFSETQRNKGNFPGRFSGRQFSNSRSEMNVSTLELGDSALYLCASSLGDRGSGTEAFFGQGTRLTVV.

The rearrangement links TRBV6-5 to TRBJ2-7; 7 nucleotides agree with TRBD1. Germline CDR1 and CDR2: MNHEY and SVGAGI. V dropped 5 bases and J dropped 1; count of bases not matched to a gene: 5. This CDR3 has 14 residues. CDR3 region: CASSLYRGSYEQYF. CDR3 DNA: TGTGCCAGCAGTCTTTACAGGGGTTCCTACGAGCAGTACTTC.

This clone came up a few times. The rearrangement joins TRBV10-3 to TRBJ2-3; 14 bases map to TRBD2. The trim removed 0 bases at V and 4 bases at J, leaving 3 bases unmatched. The length of the CDR3 is 17 residues. CDR1 and CDR2 from the germline V gene are ENHRY and SYGVKD. The CDR3 sequence is CAISESQGLAGADTQYF. The CDR3 nucleotides are TGTGCCATCAGTGAGTCACAGGGACTAGCGGGAGCAGATACGCAGTATTTT.

This clone was recorded once. The CDR3 loop is CASRRLDSQETQYF. In nucleotides, the CDR3 is TGTGCCAGCAGGCGCCTGGACAGCCAAGAGACCCAGTACTTC. The rearrangement links TRBV5-8 to TRBJ2-5; maybe TRBD1 (6 bases). The CDR3 totals 14 residues. The germline V gene encodes CDR1 SGHTS and CDR2 YDEGEE. Trimming removed 5 bases at V and 1 base at J, with 12 bases between.

The J gene is TRBJ2-3, the V gene TRBV4-1; D perhaps matches TRBD1 (5 bases). Germline V gene data show CDR1 as MGHRA and CDR2 as YSYEKL. V was cut by 3 bases and J by 7 bases, with 17 bases left in between. The CDR3 runs to 15 residues. The CDR3 here is CASSQGPTQGNTQYF. The CDR3 nucleotides are TGCGCCAGCAGCCAGGGGCCTACCCAGGGCAATACGCAGTATTTT.

This clone was observed once. The gene calls are TRBV4-2 and TRBJ1-5; TRBD1 aligns across 8 bases. V gave up 0 bases and J gave up 0 bases; unmatched junction bases: 4. Germline lookup yields CDR1 LGHNA and CDR2 YNFKEQ. This CDR3 has 17 residues. The CDR3 DNA reads TGTGCCAGCAGCCAAGATACAGGGGGATATAGCAATCAGCCCCAGCATTTT. Translating gives CASSQDTGGYSNQPQHF.

The chain has TRBV7-2 and TRBJ2-7, with D unresolved. The germline V gene encodes CDR1 SGHTA and CDR2 FQGNSA. This CDR3 is built from 13 residues. V lost 5 bases and J lost 2, with 10 bases in between. The CDR3 here is CASSRDWAYEQYF. The CDR3 DNA reads as TGTGCCAGCAGCCGAGACTGGGCCTACGAGCAGTACTTC.

The genes are TRBV29-1 and TRBJ2-2; the match to TRBD2 covers 7 bases. The CDR3 is made up of 15 amino acids. V shed 4 bases, J shed 6 bases, and the junction held 11 bases outside the gene matches. Germline V gene data show CDR1 as SQVTM and CDR2 as ANQGSEA. The CDR3 nucleotides are TGCAGCGTTGGTCCTAGCGGAAACGTGGCCGGGGAGCTGTTTTTT. Its translation: CSVGPSGNVAGELFF.

This chain uses TRBV9 with TRBJ1-1; 7 bases map to TRBD1. Germline assignment: CDR1 SGDLS and CDR2 YYNGEE. The J segment lost 8 bases and the V segment lost 0 bases, leaving 7 bases of the junction unmatched. The CDR3 totals 14 residues. CDR3 in DNA: TGTGCCAGCAGCGTAGGATCGGGACAGCAAGAAGCTTTCTTT. Its protein is CASSVGSGQQEAFF.

The chain combines TRBV7-2 with TRBJ1-1, with TRBD1 as a possible D gene (5 bases). This CDR3 region has 14 residues. V was trimmed by 5 bases and J by 6 bases, leaving 16 bases between them. CDR1 and CDR2 (germline): SGHTA, FQGNSA. The CDR3 is CASSPSSGDAEAFF. CDR3 DNA: TGTGCCAGCAGCCCTTCTTCGGGGGATGCTGAAGCTTTCTTT.

The chain couples TRBV21-1 to TRBJ2-5; the D call of TRBD2 is as the table states it, not checked on the DNA. TRBV21-1 is assigned pseudogene status. The CDR3 runs 16 residues. This chain's CDR3 is CASSKLLGTAWETQYF. The CDR3 DNA reads TGTGCCAGCAGCAAACTATTAGGGACTGCCTGGGAGACCCAGTACTTC.

CDR3 amino acids: CASSPHSTGQETQYF. For the CDR3, the DNA is TGTGCCAGCAGCCCTCATTCGACAGGGCAAGAGACCCAGTACTTC. V is TRBV9 and J is TRBJ2-5; TRBD1 matches at 7 bases. V lost 4 bases and J lost 2; bases outside the gene matches: 8. CDR3 length: 15 residues. Looked up from germline, CDR1 is SGDLS and CDR2 is YYNGEE.

The chain recombines TRBV7-9 with TRBJ2-5, with a possible D match to TRBD2 (5 bases). Judging by the DNA end, TRBJ2-7 fits better; the J call may be wrong. The CDR3 runs to 14 residues. CDR1 is SEHNR, CDR2 FQNEAQ, per germline (reference sequence). The CDR3: CASSPEEVSYEQYF. The CDR3 bases are TGTGCCAGCAGTCCTGAGGAGGTTTCCTACGAGCAGTACTTC.

This clone has more than one count but fewer than ten. V is TRBV5-4 and J is TRBJ2-1; the D is unclear. Per the germline V gene, CDR1 is SGHNT and CDR2 is YYREEE (reference sequence). The CDR3 loop spans 15 amino acids. Trimming left V 0 bases short and J 9 bases short, with 16 bases between. CDR3 loop: CASSLAWSGTGEQFF. DNA of the CDR3: TGTGCCAGCAGCTTGGCTTGGTCGGGTACGGGTGAGCAGTTCTTC.

This clone occurred a few times. The CDR3 region has the DNA TGCGCCAGCAGCCAAGATCGAGGGACAACTAGCACAGATACGCAGTATTTT. Encoded protein: CASSQDRGTTSTDTQYF. V usage is TRBV4-1 and J usage is TRBJ2-3, with D maybe TRBD1 (6 bases). V was pared by 0 bases and J by 0 bases, with 13 bases between. The CDR3 runs to 17 residues. The germline V gene encodes CDR1 MGHRA and CDR2 YSYEKL.

The chain combines TRBV28 with TRBJ1-2; 11 nucleotides agree with TRBD1. Trimming cost V 5 bases and J 8 bases; bases outside gene matches: 10. The length of the CDR3 is 15 residues. From germline, CDR1 is MDHEN and CDR2 SYDVKM. The CDR3 sequence: CASSQGQGGTLGYTF. The CDR3 DNA sequence: TGTGCCAGCAGTCAGGGACAGGGGGGTACGTTGGGCTACACCTTC.

This clone was observed a handful of times. This CDR3 reads CASSAEGNSPLHF. The CDR3 DNA is TGTGCCAGCAGTGCGGAGGGAAATTCACCCCTCCACTTT. The rearrangement links TRBV2 to TRBJ1-6; D gene uncertain. This CDR3 spans 13 amino acids. V was shortened by 4 bases and J by 7 bases, with 8 bases between the two germline ends. Per germline, CDR1 SNHLY and CDR2 FYNNEI.

This chain joins TRBV6-5 and TRBJ2-7; D is possibly TRBD1 (6 bases). Looked up from germline, CDR1 is MNHEY and CDR2 is SVGAGI. V was cut by 5 bases and J by 2 bases, with 16 bases left in between. There are 15 residues in the CDR3. The CDR3 region has the DNA TGTGCCAGCAGTGGATTCAAGGACAGAACCTACGAGCAGTACTTC. It yields the protein CASSGFKDRTYEQYF.

There are a few counts of this clone. V is TRBV27 and J is TRBJ2-1; TRBD2 agrees at 7 bases. Germline CDR1 reads MNHEY; CDR2 reads SMNVEV (reference sequence). The CDR3 consists of 16 residues. Trimming cost V 6 bases and J 2 bases; bases outside gene matches: 10. The CDR3, as DNA: TGTGCCAGCAGCCCGAAACCGGGACTACCCTACAATGAGCAGTTCTTC. This codes for CASSPKPGLPYNEQFF.

The chain uses TRBV5-5 and TRBJ2-5; 7 bases map to TRBD1. Germline V gene sequence: CDR1 SGHKS, CDR2 YYEKEE (reference sequence). The CDR3 length is 16 residues. The trim removed 4 bases at V and 1 base at J, leaving 10 bases unmatched. CDR3 in amino acids: CASSRVPGQSQETQYF. In DNA, the CDR3 is TGTGCCAGCAGCCGCGTCCCGGGACAGTCCCAAGAGACCCAGTACTTC.

The chain couples TRBV7-2 to TRBJ1-2; 8 bases align to TRBD1. Germline lookup yields CDR1 SGHTA and CDR2 FQGNSA. Trimming cost V 1 base and J 4 bases; bases outside gene matches: 5. The CDR3 extends over 15 amino acids. CDR3 nucleotide sequence: TGTGCCAGCAGCTTAGTGGGACAGGAGCCCTATGGCTACACCTTC. Translating it yields CASSLVGQEPYGYTF.

A remark on this clone: Other DNA sequences in this sample translate to the same CDR3. The genes are TRBV7-9 and TRBJ1-2, with a weak D call TRBD1 (5 bases). Germline V CDR1 and CDR2: SEHNR, FQNEAQ (reference sequence). The CDR3 extends over 13 amino acids. V lost 1 base, J lost 3 bases, and 6 bases lay in between. The CDR3 DNA is TGTGCCAGCAGCTTAGGGGGGGACTATGGCTACACCTTC. Residues: CASSLGGDYGYTF.

As DNA, the CDR3 is TGCGCCAGCAGCTTGGAGCCCTCTGGGGCCAACGTCCTGACTTTC. Translating it yields CASSLEPSGANVLTF. The rearrangement joins TRBV5-1 to TRBJ2-6, with no clear D. Trimming cost V 0 bases and J 0 bases, with 4 bases left between them. CDR1 and CDR2 from the germline V gene are SGHRS and YFSETQ. This CDR3 is 15 amino acids long.

The gene calls are TRBV11-2 and TRBJ2-1, with D possibly matching TRBD1 (6 bases). CDR1 SGHAT and CDR2 FQNNGV come from the germline V gene. V was pared by 1 base and J by 7 bases, with 17 bases between. The CDR3 consists of 16 residues. CDR3 sequence (DNA): TGTGCCAGCAGCTTAGTAGGGGGTCTAGGAGTGAATGAGCAGTTCTTC. This codes for CASSLVGGLGVNEQFF.

This chain joins TRBV5-1 and TRBJ2-2; 8 nucleotides match TRBD2. This CDR3 has 15 amino acids. V was clipped by 6 bases and J by 5 bases; unmatched bases: 9. Looked up from germline, CDR1 is SGHRS and CDR2 is YFSETQ. CDR3 sequence: CASNHWSGGTGELFF. The CDR3 coding sequence is TGCGCCAGCAACCATTGGAGCGGGGGAACCGGGGAGCTGTTTTTT. The complete variable domain, with remaining parts taken from reference TRBV5-1 and TRBJ2-2, reads KAGVTQTPRYLIKTRGQQVTLSCSPISGHRSVSWYQQTPGQGLQFLFEYFSETQRNKGNFPGRFSGRQFSNSRSEMNVSTLELGDSALYLCASNHWSGGTGELFFGEGSRLTVL.